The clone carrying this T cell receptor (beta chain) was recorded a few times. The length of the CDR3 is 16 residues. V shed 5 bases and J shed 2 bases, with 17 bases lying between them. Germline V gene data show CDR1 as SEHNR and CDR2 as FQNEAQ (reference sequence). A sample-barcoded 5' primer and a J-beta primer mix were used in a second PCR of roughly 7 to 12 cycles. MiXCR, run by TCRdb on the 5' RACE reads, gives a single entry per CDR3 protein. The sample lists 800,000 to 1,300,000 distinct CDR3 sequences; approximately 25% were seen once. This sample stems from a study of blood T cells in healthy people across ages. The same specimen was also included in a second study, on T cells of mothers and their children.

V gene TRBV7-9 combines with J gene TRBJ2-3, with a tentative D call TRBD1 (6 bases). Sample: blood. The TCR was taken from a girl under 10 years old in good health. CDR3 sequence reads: CASSKQSGQVTDTQYF. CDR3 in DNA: TGTGCCAGCAGCAAGCAATCGGGACAAGTCACAGATACGCAGTATTTT. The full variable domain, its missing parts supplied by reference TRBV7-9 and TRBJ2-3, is DTGVSQNPRHKITKRGQNVTFRCDPISEHNRLYWYRQTLGQGPEFLTYFQNEAQLEKSRLLSDRFSAERPKGSFSTLEIQRTEQGDSAMYLCASSKQSGQVTDTQYFGPGTRLTVL.